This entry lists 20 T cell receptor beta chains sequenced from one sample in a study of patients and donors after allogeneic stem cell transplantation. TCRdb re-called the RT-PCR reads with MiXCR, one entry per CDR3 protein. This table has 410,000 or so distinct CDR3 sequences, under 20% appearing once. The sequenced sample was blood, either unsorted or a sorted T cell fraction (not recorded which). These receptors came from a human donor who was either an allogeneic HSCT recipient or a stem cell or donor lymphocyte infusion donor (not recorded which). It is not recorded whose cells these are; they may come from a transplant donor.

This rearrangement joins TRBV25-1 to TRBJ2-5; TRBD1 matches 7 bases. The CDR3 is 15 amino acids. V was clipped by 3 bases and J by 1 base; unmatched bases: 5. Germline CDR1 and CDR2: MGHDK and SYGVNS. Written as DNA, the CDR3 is TGTGCCAGCAGTGAGTACAGGGGCTTCCAAGAGACCCAGTACTTC. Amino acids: CASSEYRGFQETQYF.

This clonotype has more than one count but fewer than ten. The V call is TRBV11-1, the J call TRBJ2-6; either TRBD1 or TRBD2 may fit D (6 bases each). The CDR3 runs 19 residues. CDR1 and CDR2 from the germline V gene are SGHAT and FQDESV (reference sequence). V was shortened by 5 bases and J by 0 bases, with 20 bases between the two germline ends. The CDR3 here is CASSPRGGSRFSGANVLTF. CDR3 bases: TGTGCCAGCAGCCCTCGAGGGGGGTCCCGGTTCTCTGGGGCCAACGTCCTGACTTTC.

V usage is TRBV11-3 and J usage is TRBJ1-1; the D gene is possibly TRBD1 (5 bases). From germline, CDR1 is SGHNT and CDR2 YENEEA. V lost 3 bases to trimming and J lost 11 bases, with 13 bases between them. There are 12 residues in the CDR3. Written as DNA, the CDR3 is TGTGCCAGCAGCTTGAAGGGACTCCAGGCTTTCTTT. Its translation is CASSLKGLQAFF. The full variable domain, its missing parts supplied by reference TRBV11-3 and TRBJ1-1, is EAGVVQSPRYKIIEKKQPVAFWCNPISGHNTLYWYLQNLGQGPELLIRYENEEAVDDSQLPKDRFSAERLKGVDSTLKIQPAELGDSAVYLCASSLKGLQAFFGQGTRLTVV.

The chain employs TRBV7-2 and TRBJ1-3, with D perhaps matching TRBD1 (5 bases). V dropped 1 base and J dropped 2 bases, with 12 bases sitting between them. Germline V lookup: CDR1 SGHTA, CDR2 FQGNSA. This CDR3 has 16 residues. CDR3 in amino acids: CASSLGTFQTGNTIYF. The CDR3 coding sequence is TGTGCCAGCAGCTTAGGGACATTCCAAACTGGAAACACCATATATTTT. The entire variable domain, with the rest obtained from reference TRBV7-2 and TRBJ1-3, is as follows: GAGVSQSPSNKVTEKGKDVELRCDPISGHTALYWYRQSLGQGLEFLIYFQGNSAPDKSGLPSDRFSAERTGGSVSTLTIQRTQQEDSAVYLCASSLGTFQTGNTIYFGEGSWLTVV.

CDR3 protein: CASSRQGGENIQYF. The CDR3 DNA sequence: TGTGCCAGCAGCCGACAGGGTGGAGAAAACATTCAGTACTTC. V is TRBV7-3 and J is TRBJ2-4, with 7 bases that match TRBD1. V was pared by 5 bases and J by 5 bases, with 6 bases of the junction left unmatched. This CDR3 is 14 amino acids long. Germline V CDR1 and CDR2: SGHTA, FQGTGA.

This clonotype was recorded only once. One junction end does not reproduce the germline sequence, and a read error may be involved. The CDR3 coding sequence is TGTGCCAGCAGCTTGGCAGGGAGGTACACTGAAGCTTTGTTT. Its translation is CASSLAGRYTEALF. This rearrangement joins TRBV7-9 to TRBJ1-1, with D possibly matching TRBD1 (5 bases). The germline gives CDR1 SEHNR, CDR2 FQNEAQ (reference sequence). The length of the CDR3 is 14 residues. Using reference TRBV7-9 and TRBJ1-1 for the parts outside the CDR3, the full variable domain is DTGVSQNPRHKITKRGQNVTFRCDPISEHNRLYWYRQTLGQGPEFLTYFQNEAQLEKSRLLSDRFSAERPKGSFSTLEIQRTEQGDSAMYLCASSLAGRYTEALFGQGTRLTVV.

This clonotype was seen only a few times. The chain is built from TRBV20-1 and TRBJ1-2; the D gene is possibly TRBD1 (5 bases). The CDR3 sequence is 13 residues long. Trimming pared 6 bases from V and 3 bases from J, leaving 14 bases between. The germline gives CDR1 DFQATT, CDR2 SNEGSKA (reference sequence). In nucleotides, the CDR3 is TGCAGTGCCCGCGGGGCGAGCGACTATGGCTACACCTTC. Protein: CSARGASDYGYTF.

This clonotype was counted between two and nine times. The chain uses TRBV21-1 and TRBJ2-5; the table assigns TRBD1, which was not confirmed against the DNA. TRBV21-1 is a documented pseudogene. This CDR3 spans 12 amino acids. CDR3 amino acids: CATHSPGKTQYF. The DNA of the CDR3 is TGTGCCACCCACTCGCCGGGGAAGACCCAGTACTTC.

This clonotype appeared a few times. In DNA form, the CDR3 reads TGTGCCAGCCGCCCCGGACTACCTGTCGGGGAGCTGTTTTTT. This translates into CASRPGLPVGELFF. This chain connects TRBV19 to TRBJ2-2; tentatively, D is TRBD2 (6 bases). V lost 9 bases, J lost 7 bases, and 18 bases lay in between. Germline-derived CDR1 and CDR2 are LNHDA and SQIVND (reference sequence). The CDR3 is made up of 14 amino acids.

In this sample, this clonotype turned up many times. CDR3 sequence: CASSLEASYEQYF. The CDR3 DNA sequence: TGCGCCAGCAGCTTGGAAGCTTCCTACGAGCAGTACTTC. The chain carries TRBV5-1 and TRBJ2-7; D is undetermined. The CDR3 totals 13 residues. V was shortened by 0 bases and J by 1 base, with 5 bases between the two germline ends. Germline V CDR1 and CDR2: SGHRS, YFSETQ.

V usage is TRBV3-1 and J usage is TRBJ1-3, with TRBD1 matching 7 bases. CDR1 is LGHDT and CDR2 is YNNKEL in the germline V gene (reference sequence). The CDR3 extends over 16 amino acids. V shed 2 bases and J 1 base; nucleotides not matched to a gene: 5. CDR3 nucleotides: TGTGCCAGCAGCCAAAGAGCCAGGGGGTCTGGAAACACCATATATTTT. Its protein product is CASSQRARGSGNTIYF.

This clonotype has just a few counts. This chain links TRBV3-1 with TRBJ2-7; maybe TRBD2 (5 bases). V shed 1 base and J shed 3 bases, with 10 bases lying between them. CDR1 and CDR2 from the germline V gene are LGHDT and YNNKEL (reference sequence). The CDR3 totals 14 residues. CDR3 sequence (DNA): TGTGCCAGCAGCCAAGGGAGGCAGGTCTACGAGCAGTACTTC. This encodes CASSQGRQVYEQYF.

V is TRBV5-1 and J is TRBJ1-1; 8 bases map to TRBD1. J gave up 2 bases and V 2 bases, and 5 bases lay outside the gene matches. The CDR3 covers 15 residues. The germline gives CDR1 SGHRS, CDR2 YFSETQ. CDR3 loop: CASSFWTGINTEAFF. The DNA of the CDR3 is TGCGCCAGCAGCTTCTGGACAGGGATTAACACTGAAGCTTTCTTT.

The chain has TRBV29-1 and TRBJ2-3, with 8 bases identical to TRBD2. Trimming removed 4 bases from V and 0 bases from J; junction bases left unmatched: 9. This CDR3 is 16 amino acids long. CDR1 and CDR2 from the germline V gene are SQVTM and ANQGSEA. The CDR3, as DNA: TGCAGCGTTGGCCGTCTACTAGCGGAGAGCACAGATACGCAGTATTTT. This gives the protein CSVGRLLAESTDTQYF.

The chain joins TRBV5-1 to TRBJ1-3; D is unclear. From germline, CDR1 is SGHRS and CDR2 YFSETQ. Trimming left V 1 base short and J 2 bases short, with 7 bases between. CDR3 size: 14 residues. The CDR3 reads CASSLRTPGNTIYF. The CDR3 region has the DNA TGCGCCAGCAGCTTGAGGACGCCTGGAAACACCATATATTTT.

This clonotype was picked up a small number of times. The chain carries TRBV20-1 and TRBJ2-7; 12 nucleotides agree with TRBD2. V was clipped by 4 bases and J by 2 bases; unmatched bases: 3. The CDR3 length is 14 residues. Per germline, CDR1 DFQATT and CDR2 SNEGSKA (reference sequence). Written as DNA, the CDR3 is TGCAGTGCTACCGGACTAGCGGGACCCTACGAGCAGTACTTC. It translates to CSATGLAGPYEQYF.

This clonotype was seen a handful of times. The CDR3 sequence: CASRDPTGRNTEAFF. CDR3 DNA: TGTGCCAGCAGAGACCCGACAGGGAGGAACACTGAAGCTTTCTTT. The chain uses TRBV6-1 and TRBJ1-1; 7 bases agree with TRBD1. Germline V gives CDR1 MNHNS, CDR2 SASEGT. CDR3 length: 15 residues. With V trimmed by 6 bases and J by 1 base, 8 bases remained unmatched.

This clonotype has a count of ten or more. In DNA form, the CDR3 reads TGTGCCACCAGTGATTTAGGGCTACAGAACACCGGGGAGCTGTTTTTT. Protein sequence: CATSDLGLQNTGELFF. The gene calls are TRBV24-1 and TRBJ2-2; no definite D call. This CDR3 comprises 16 residues. Germline-derived CDR1 and CDR2 are KGHDR and SFDVKD. Trimming left V 1 base short and J 1 base short, with 9 bases between.

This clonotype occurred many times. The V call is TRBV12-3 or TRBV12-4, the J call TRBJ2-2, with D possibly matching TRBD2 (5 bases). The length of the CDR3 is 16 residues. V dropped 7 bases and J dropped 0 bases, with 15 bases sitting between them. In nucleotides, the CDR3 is TGTGCCAGCACCTCCTCTGGACTGCCGAACACCGGGGAGCTGTTTTTT. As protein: CASTSSGLPNTGELFF.

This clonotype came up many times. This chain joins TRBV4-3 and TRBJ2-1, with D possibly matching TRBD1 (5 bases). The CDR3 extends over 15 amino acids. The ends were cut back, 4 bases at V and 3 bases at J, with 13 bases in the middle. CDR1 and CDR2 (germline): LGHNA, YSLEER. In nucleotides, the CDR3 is TGCGCCAGCAGCCTCGTCGTGGGGCTCTACAATGAGCAGTTCTTC. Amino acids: CASSLVVGLYNEQFF.